The 29 T cell receptor beta chains listed next were all sequenced from one sample in a study of OX40 agonist ivuxolimab in advanced cancers. The data were produced by immunoSEQ multiplex PCR, yet TCRdb's version contains in-frame clones alone and is incomplete. Among about 23,000 clones, around 84% were seen once, and the ten largest hold approximately 15%. The sequencing used CD4+ or CD8+ T cells sorted from blood, collected in a trial of the OX40 agonist ivuxolimab. All receptors come from an adult with an advanced solid tumor such as melanoma, head and neck, liver or kidney cancer.

This clone was seen a few times. The chain is built from TRBV7-9 and TRBJ2-3; 7 bases fit TRBD1. The CDR3 is 12 residues long. Germline assignment: CDR1 SEHNR and CDR2 FQNEAQ (reference sequence). V trimming: 5 bases; J trimming: 8 bases; junction bases outside the gene matches: 4. This chain's CDR3 is CASSRTGATQYF. The CDR3 nucleotides read TGTGCCAGCAGCCGTACAGGGGCTACGCAGTATTTT.

This clone was counted once. As DNA, the CDR3 is TGTGCCAGCAGCTTAGGGCAGGGGCTCACAGATACGCAGTATTTT. Translation gives CASSLGQGLTDTQYF. The gene calls are TRBV7-9 and TRBJ2-3; possibly TRBD1 for D (6 bases). Germline CDR1 reads SEHNR; CDR2 reads FQNEAQ (reference sequence). CDR3 length equals 15 residues. V lost 1 base and J lost 2, with 10 bases in between.

This clone was seen a single time. V gene TRBV12-5 combines with J gene TRBJ2-5; TRBD1 might be the D (5 bases). V lost 4 bases and J 1 base, leaving 10 bases between the germline ends. This CDR3 has 14 residues. CDR1 is LGHNT, CDR2 FRNRAP, per germline. The DNA for the CDR3 is TGTGCTAGTGGTTCCCCGACAGCCCAAGAGACCCAGTACTTC. It is translated as CASGSPTAQETQYF.

J is TRBJ2-2 and V is TRBV29-1, with D possibly being TRBD1 (5 bases). CDR1 SQVTM and CDR2 ANQGSEA come from the germline V gene. This CDR3 comprises 13 residues. CDR3 residues: CSADTLNTGELFF. CDR3 nucleotide sequence: TGCAGTGCGGACACATTGAACACCGGGGAGCTGTTTTTT.

Note on this clone: This is likely a read error, given that the CDR3 carries no conserved phenylalanine or tryptophan at its end. It is unclear where the CDR3 begins or ends on the DNA, so no DNA is shown, and the CDR3 is as TCRdb lists it. The chain joins TRBV18 to TRBJ1-1. The CDR3 comprises 13 residues, both ends counted. Germline V gene data show CDR1 as KGHSH and CDR2 as LQKENI. The CDR3 sequence: CASSPRLISSCLS.

The chain is built from TRBV27 and TRBJ2-7; the match to TRBD2 covers 12 bases. The germline V gene has CDR1 MNHEY and CDR2 SMNVEV (reference sequence). V shed 5 bases and J 3 bases; nucleotides not matched to a gene: 5. CDR3 size: 15 residues. CDR3 sequence: CASSQTSGGFYEQYF. Written as DNA, the CDR3 is TGTGCCAGCAGTCAAACTAGCGGGGGGTTCTACGAGCAGTACTTC.

The chain couples TRBV4-1 to TRBJ2-1; 8 bases agree with TRBD1. CDR1 MGHRA and CDR2 YSYEKL come from the germline V gene. This CDR3 comprises 16 residues. After removal of 1 base from V and 9 bases from J, the junction contained 11 bases not matched to a gene. CDR3: CASSQGPQSDRGEQFF. The CDR3 DNA is TGCGCCAGCAGCCAAGGCCCGCAATCCGACAGGGGTGAGCAGTTCTTC.

This clone was observed once. This chain joins TRBV11-2 and TRBJ2-7; the D is unclear. Germline CDR1 SGHAT, CDR2 FQNNGV. The CDR3 totals 12 residues. V lost 2 bases to trimming and J lost 5 bases, with 7 bases between them. CDR3 in amino acids: CASSLQKDEQYF. CDR3 DNA: TGTGCCAGCAGCTTACAGAAGGACGAGCAGTACTTC.

This clone came up once. The chain has TRBV5-1 and TRBJ2-5, with 7 bases matching TRBD2. V shed 1 base, J shed 5 bases, and the junction held 8 bases outside the gene matches. The CDR3 runs 15 residues. The germline V gene encodes CDR1 SGHRS and CDR2 YFSETQ. CDR3 DNA sequence: TGCGCCAGCAGCTTGTACTCTGGGGGAGGGGAGACCCAGTACTTC. Translation gives CASSLYSGGGETQYF.

This chain joins TRBV10-1 and TRBJ1-1, with D hard to call. This CDR3 is built from 13 residues. V dropped 2 bases and J dropped 4 bases, with 8 bases sitting between them. The germline CDR1 and CDR2 sequences are WNHNN and SYGVQD (reference sequence). The DNA for the CDR3 is TGCGCCAGCAGTGAGGGGCTCGGCACTGAAGCTTTCTTT. It encodes CASSEGLGTEAFF.

With regard to this clone: One end of the junction does not line up with germline, which may come from a read error. This chain uses TRBV5-1 with TRBJ2-5; 7 bases are shared with TRBD1. The CDR3 is made up of 11 amino acids. The germline CDR1 and CDR2 sequences are SGHRS and YFSETQ. The CDR3 coding sequence is TGCGCCAGCAGCGAGGGACAGCTAACAAACTTC. The encoded protein is CASSEGQLTNF.

This rearrangement joins TRBV25-1 to TRBJ1-4; 7 nucleotides align to TRBD1. Trimming removed 4 bases from V and 9 bases from J; junction bases left unmatched: 5. Per germline, CDR1 MGHDK and CDR2 SYGVNS. The CDR3 is 13 amino acids. In DNA, the CDR3 is TGTGCCAGCAGTGGCAGGGGGTACAAAAAACTGTTTTTT. Its protein is CASSGRGYKKLFF.

The chain is built from TRBV7-9 and TRBJ2-7, with 8 bases lining up with TRBD1. Losses at the gene ends were 1 base for V and 4 bases for J; bases not matched to a gene: 9. The CDR3 runs to 16 residues. Germline values: CDR1 SEHNR, CDR2 FQNEAQ (reference sequence). This CDR3 reads CASSLGIGTGVYEQYF. CDR3 DNA: TGTGCCAGCAGCTTAGGTATTGGGACAGGCGTTTACGAGCAGTACTTC.

The chain joins TRBV11-2 to TRBJ2-7, with D tentatively TRBD1 or TRBD2 (5 bases each). Per the germline V gene, CDR1 is SGHAT and CDR2 is FQNNGV. V lost 5 bases to trimming and J lost 3 bases, with 11 bases between them. The CDR3 has 13 amino acids. The CDR3 DNA reads as TGTGCCAGCAGCCCGGGACCAAACTACGAGCAGTACTTC. Amino acid sequence: CASSPGPNYEQYF.

The rearrangement joins TRBV13 to TRBJ2-7; D is perhaps TRBD1 (6 bases). This CDR3 is 15 amino acids long. Trimming pared 0 bases from V and 4 bases from J, leaving 13 bases between. CDR1 PRHDT and CDR2 FYEKMQ come from the germline V gene (reference sequence). CDR3 in amino acids: CASSLGTLDRYEQYF. In nucleotides, the CDR3 is TGTGCCAGCAGCTTAGGAACCCTAGACAGGTACGAGCAGTACTTC.

About this clone itself: One end of the junction varies from germline; a read error may be responsible. This chain links TRBV5-1 with TRBJ2-7; TRBD2 is a possible D gene (7 bases). CDR1 and CDR2 (germline): SGHRS, YFSETQ. The CDR3 loop spans 21 amino acids. DNA of the CDR3: TGCGTCAGCAGCCCACCCCAGATTGATCGGGGGGCGAGTTCCCCCCCCTACGAGCAGTACTTC. The encoded protein is CVSSPPQIDRGASSPPYEQYF.

The genes are TRBV13 and TRBJ2-7; TRBD1 matches at 9 bases. V was clipped by 3 bases and J by 2 bases; unmatched bases: 2. The CDR3 loop spans 14 amino acids. Germline assignment: CDR1 PRHDT and CDR2 FYEKMQ (reference sequence). Here the CDR3 DNA reads TGTGCCAGCAGCTTCGGGACAGGGACCTACGAGCAGTACTTC. This gives the protein CASSFGTGTYEQYF.

The chain employs TRBV2 and TRBJ2-3, with 12 bases identical to TRBD2. This CDR3 contains 15 residues. Germline CDR1 is SNHLY and CDR2 is FYNNEI. J was trimmed by 8 bases and V by 6 bases; bases with no gene match: 9. This CDR3 is CASRVTSGGLGTQYF. CDR3 DNA sequence: TGTGCCAGCAGGGTGACTAGCGGGGGCCTCGGTACGCAGTATTTT.

The gene calls are TRBV6-5 and TRBJ2-7; possibly TRBD1 for D (6 bases). The V gene's germline CDR1 is MNHEY and CDR2 SVGAGI. The CDR3 length is 13 residues. The germline V and J ends were trimmed by 0 bases and 3 bases, with 6 bases remaining between them. CDR3: CASSYSQGYEQYF. The CDR3, as DNA: TGTGCCAGCAGTTACTCACAGGGCTACGAGCAGTACTTC.

This clone was recorded only once. The V and J genes are TRBV19 and TRBJ1-1, with D unclear. There are 15 residues in the CDR3. V was trimmed by 8 bases and J by 0 bases, leaving 16 bases between them. Germline V gene data show CDR1 as LNHDA and CDR2 as SQIVND (reference sequence). CDR3 sequence (DNA): TGTGCCAGTGGGCCCGGGATTAACCTGAACACTGAAGCTTTCTTT. This codes for CASGPGINLNTEAFF. The whole variable domain, remainder taken from reference TRBV19 and TRBJ1-1, is DGGITQSPKYLFRKEGQNVTLSCEQNLNHDAMYWYRQDPGQGLRLIYYSQIVNDFQKGDIAEGYSVSREKKESFPLTVTSAQKNPTAFYLCASGPGINLNTEAFFGQGTRLTVV.

In this sample, this clone turned up once. CDR3 residues: CASGGDREGQETQYF. In DNA form, the CDR3 reads TGTGCCAGTGGCGGGGACAGGGAGGGACAAGAGACCCAGTACTTC. This sequence joins TRBV19 and TRBJ2-5, with 9 bases lining up with TRBD1. V dropped 8 bases and J dropped 2; count of bases not matched to a gene: 9. The CDR3 is 15 amino acids. Germline-derived CDR1 and CDR2 are LNHDA and SQIVND (reference sequence).

V is TRBV9 and J is TRBJ1-2, with 7 positions matching TRBD1. Germline lookup yields CDR1 SGDLS and CDR2 YYNGEE. The CDR3 runs 15 residues. V dropped 0 bases and J dropped 3; count of bases not matched to a gene: 5. CDR3 nucleotide sequence: TGTGCCAGCAGCGTAGCTCTAGGACAGGACTATGGCTACACCTTC. It yields the protein CASSVALGQDYGYTF.

This chain uses TRBV27 with TRBJ2-7; either TRBD1 or TRBD2 may supply D (5 bases each). Germline CDR1 MNHEY, CDR2 SMNVEV (reference sequence). The CDR3 covers 14 residues. Trimming took 3 bases from V and 4 from J, leaving 13 bases between them. The CDR3 loop is CASSLIGREYEQYF. The CDR3 nucleotides read TGTGCCAGCAGTTTGATCGGCAGGGAGTACGAGCAGTACTTC.

This chain joins TRBV11-3 and TRBJ2-1, with 8 bases fitting TRBD2. Germline V gene sequence: CDR1 SGHNT, CDR2 YENEEA. This CDR3 is built from 14 residues. Trimming cost V 5 bases and J 7 bases; bases outside gene matches: 7. In DNA, the CDR3 is TGTGCCAGCAGCAGTAGCGGGGAAGTGAATGAGCAGTTCTTC. Translated: CASSSSGEVNEQFF.

This chain joins TRBV4-2 and TRBJ2-1; D remains ambiguous. V gave up 1 base and J gave up 8 bases, with 12 bases separating them. Germline CDR1 and CDR2: LGHNA and YNFKEQ. The CDR3 extends over 14 amino acids. CDR3: CASSQGLGRYEQFF. In nucleotides, the CDR3 is TGTGCCAGCAGCCAAGGTTTGGGCCGCTATGAGCAGTTCTTC.

Written as DNA, the CDR3 is TGTGCCAGCAGCTCCTCGGGACAGGACTCCTACGAGCAGTACTTC. This sequence encodes CASSSSGQDSYEQYF. J is TRBJ2-7 and V is TRBV7-9; 8 bases fit TRBD1. CDR3 size: 15 residues. The V segment lost 4 bases and the J segment 0 bases; nucleotides outside the gene matches: 5. The germline V gene encodes CDR1 SEHNR and CDR2 FQNEAQ (reference sequence).

This sequence joins TRBV29-1 and TRBJ1-1; D uncertain. Germline V gene data show CDR1 as SQVTM and CDR2 as ANQGSEA. The CDR3 covers 10 residues. V was trimmed by 3 bases and J by 11 bases, leaving 10 bases between them. CDR3 protein: CSVDGGRAFF. Written as DNA, the CDR3 is TGCAGCGTTGACGGCGGTCGGGCTTTCTTT.

The chain employs TRBV4-1 and TRBJ2-1, with 9 positions matching TRBD1. CDR1 is MGHRA and CDR2 is YSYEKL in the germline V gene. The trim removed 4 bases at V and 4 bases at J, leaving 5 bases unmatched. The CDR3 is 15 residues long. CDR3 in amino acids: CASSLDRGSYNEQFF. CDR3 in DNA: TGCGCCAGCAGCCTCGACAGGGGGAGTTACAATGAGCAGTTCTTC.

In its sample, this clone is medium-sized (0.01 to 0.1%). This sequence joins TRBV6-1 and TRBJ1-2; D gene ambiguous. This CDR3 region has 14 residues. The V and J ends lost 4 bases and 3 bases respectively, with 12 bases between them. CDR1 MNHNS and CDR2 SASEGT come from the germline V gene. Here the CDR3 DNA reads TGTGCCAGCAGTGCTGGACCTCGAGACTATGGCTACACCTTC. This codes for CASSAGPRDYGYTF.